This TCR beta chain is drawn from a study of T cell responses to AZD1222 COVID-19 vaccine. Comments on this clone: Its matching antigen is unknown.

Sequenced by immunoSEQ multiplex PCR; TCRdb stores in-frame clones only, minus some. The data contain tens of thousands of clones, around four fifths of them seen just once; the ten biggest clones take up approximately 23%. V shed 2 bases and J shed 1 base, with 12 bases lying between them. Germline loops: CDR1 MGHRA, CDR2 YSYEKL. The CDR3 totals 16 residues. Pooled samples include second doses given at about 4 or 12 weeks. Study-level findings and limits: Females outnumbered males among donors, who were mostly white British; clonal diversity was possibly underestimated. The peak T cell response came first, and repertoires were sampled only after it. Only a handful of AZD1222 recipients, roughly 6 in all, had baseline seropositivity.

The source material was peripheral blood, sampled 28 days after the second AZD1222 dose. This receptor was taken from an adult who received the AZD1222 COVID-19 vaccine. The chain links TRBV4-1 to TRBJ2-4, with D tentatively TRBD1 (5 bases). In DNA, the CDR3 is TGCGCCAGCAGCCAAAGTGGGGCGATGGCCAAAAACATTCAGTACTTC. Translation: CASSQSGAMAKNIQYF.